The TCR beta chain described here comes from a study of OX40 agonist ivuxolimab in advanced cancers. Background on the study: Enrollees could have had prior anti-PD-1, anti-PD-L1 or anti-CTLA-4 therapy, which roughly 40% had received.

Here immunoSEQ multiplex PCR was the method, and the copy in TCRdb shows in-frame clones only, minus some. The table lists roughly 53,000 clones, about nine tenths of them singletons. V lost 2 bases, J lost 6 bases, and 12 bases lay in between. Germline V gene sequence: CDR1 SGHRS, CDR2 YFSETQ. The CDR3 contains 14 residues. The sequences come from CD4+ or CD8+ T cells sorted from blood, collected in a trial of the OX40 agonist ivuxolimab. The chain uses TRBV5-1 and TRBJ1-5; D might be TRBD1 (5 bases). The clonotype comes from an adult with an advanced solid tumor such as melanoma, head and neck, liver or kidney cancer. The CDR3 region has the DNA TGCGCCAGCAGCTTTGGGCAGGGCCCTCAGCCCCAGCATTTT. Translating gives CASSFGQGPQPQHF.